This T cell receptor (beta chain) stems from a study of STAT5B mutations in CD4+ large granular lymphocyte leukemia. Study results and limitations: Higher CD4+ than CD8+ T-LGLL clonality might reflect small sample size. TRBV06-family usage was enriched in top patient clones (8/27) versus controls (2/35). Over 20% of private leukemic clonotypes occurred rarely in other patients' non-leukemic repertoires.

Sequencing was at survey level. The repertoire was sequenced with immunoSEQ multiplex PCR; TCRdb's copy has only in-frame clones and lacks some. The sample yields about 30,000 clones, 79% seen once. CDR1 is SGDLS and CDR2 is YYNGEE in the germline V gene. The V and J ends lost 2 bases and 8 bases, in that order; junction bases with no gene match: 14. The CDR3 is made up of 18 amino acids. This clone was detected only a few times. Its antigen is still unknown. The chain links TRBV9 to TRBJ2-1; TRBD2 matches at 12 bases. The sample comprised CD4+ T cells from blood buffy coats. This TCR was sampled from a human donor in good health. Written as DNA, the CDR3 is TGTGCCAGCAGCGTTTCAACTAGCGGGAGGACGGCTGGGGATGAGCAGTTCTTC. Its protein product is CASSVSTSGRTAGDEQFF.